These T cell receptor beta chains were read from a single sample in a study of monozygotic twins with inflammatory bowel disease. TCRdb re-called the 5' RACE reads, yielding one record per CDR3 amino acid sequence without DNA. The specimen's table records around 380,000 distinct CDR3 sequences. The sequenced material came from blood. Receptors were obtained from a human donor with ulcerative colitis or Crohn's disease, or a healthy co-twin of an affected twin (not recorded which). Each CDR3 is given with its conserved first and last residue. The order of the fields is CDR3 protein, J gene, V gene.

CASSPAGGERRETQYF,TRBJ2-5,TRBV5-1
CAISESTGGLGYTF,TRBJ1-2,TRBV10-3
CASSQGGQGTLHF,TRBJ1-5,TRBV4-1
CAWSGHLMNTEAFF,TRBJ1-1,TRBV30
CAISESGGYTEAFF,TRBJ1-1,TRBV10-3
CASSLYKESTDTQYF,TRBJ2-3,TRBV12-3/TRBV12-4
CASSLGQGADEQYF,TRBJ2-7,TRBV12-3/TRBV12-4
CASSPGPNFVVANYGYTF,TRBJ1-2,TRBV5-4
CASSLVPQPYNSPLHF,TRBJ1-6,TRBV7-2
CASSPSRGPTSNYGYTF,TRBJ1-2,TRBV18
CASSFRTGPYEQYF,TRBJ2-7,TRBV11-2
CASSLDRGVYEQYF,TRBJ2-7,TRBV5-4
CASSQMTGDEKLFF,TRBJ1-4,TRBV4-2
CASSPPRTSGSGGNTGELFF,TRBJ2-2,TRBV12-3/TRBV12-4
CASTPPDTYEQYF,TRBJ2-7,TRBV28
CASSQGPSPLHF,TRBJ1-6,TRBV3-1
CASSPTGEGEQFF,TRBJ2-1,TRBV7-7
CASSRGQGFEQFF,TRBJ2-1,TRBV28
CASSRAGSPPNEQFF,TRBJ2-1,TRBV7-6
CASSGTSSNNEQFF,TRBJ2-1,TRBV7-9
CASSEVAGGRGNQPQHF,TRBJ1-5,TRBV7-2
CASSPTGQGLEQYF,TRBJ2-7,TRBV7-2
CATSRGRKGQEEQYF,TRBJ2-7,TRBV15
CASSPLNRGHTDTQYF,TRBJ2-3,TRBV18
CATSRAWGTYEQYF,TRBJ2-7,TRBV15
CASIRANTEAFF,TRBJ1-1,TRBV7-9
CASSLQGLDYEQYF,TRBJ2-7,TRBV5-4
CASSSPLGTQYF,TRBJ2-5,TRBV11-2
CASSLEGAAYEQYF,TRBJ2-7,TRBV7-6
CATSGTGDGQPQHF,TRBJ1-5,TRBV24-1
CASSETQTREQYF,TRBJ2-7,TRBV6-1
CASKTGFYEQYF,TRBJ2-7,TRBV2
CASSVGTSEGTDTQYF,TRBJ2-3,TRBV9
CASSLGQDLGTQYF,TRBJ2-3,TRBV28
CASSLSQGFGEQYF,TRBJ2-7,TRBV3-1
CATSGTKRATQYF,TRBJ2-3,TRBV15
CASSWTGGNYGYTF,TRBJ1-2,TRBV27
CASSLVTPAAGQGNEKLFF,TRBJ1-4,TRBV11-2
CASSRTGYGTEAFF,TRBJ1-1,TRBV16
CAISELASEQFF,TRBJ2-1,TRBV10-3
CASRPGQTYTEAFF,TRBJ1-1,TRBV7-9
CASTPPGNTEAFF,TRBJ1-1,TRBV28
CSVEAGNSYNEQFF,TRBJ2-1,TRBV29-1
CSAPGSDRATQYF,TRBJ2-5,TRBV20-1
CSASILAGDTDTQYF,TRBJ2-3,TRBV20-1
CASSEYATGPASEQFF,TRBJ2-1,TRBV5-1
CAISDQLQDRKNTEAFF,TRBJ1-1,TRBV10-3
CASSLARQGVDEQFF,TRBJ2-1,TRBV5-1
CASSELRGASTGELFF,TRBJ2-2,TRBV25-1
CASSRTGTKGDEQYF,TRBJ2-7,TRBV7-9
CSGTDRYNEQFF,TRBJ2-1,TRBV20-1
CASSLLLAGARNTGELFF,TRBJ2-2,TRBV5-1
CASSKQGAGYTF,TRBJ1-2,TRBV12-3/TRBV12-4